This TCR beta chain emerged from a study of cytomegalovirus exposure and HLA in healthy donors. This PCR relied on a set of 60 Vbeta primers and 13 Jbeta primers. Here immunoSEQ multiplex PCR was the method, and the copy in TCRdb shows in-frame clones only, minus some. The table shows under 200,000 clones, with 60% to 80% occurring only once. This clone was found a few times. CDR3 size: 17 residues. Looked up from germline, CDR1 is MNHNS and CDR2 is SASEGT. The V gene lost 0 bases and the J gene lost 4 bases, with 18 bases spanning the gap. The sample was PBMCs. V gene TRBV6-1 combines with J gene TRBJ1-2; D ambiguous. This receptor was identified in a man between 40 and 49 years old in good health and CMV-seronegative. Written as DNA, the CDR3 is TGTGCCAGCAGTGAAGCCGAGGTTATGAATCGGGTCTATGGCTACACCTTC. It encodes CASSEAEVMNRVYGYTF.